This is a list of T cell receptor beta chains from one sample in a study of cytomegalovirus exposure and HLA in healthy donors. Assay used: immunoSEQ multiplex PCR; TCRdb lists only in-frame clones, some missing. This table has about 280,000 clones, 85% to 90% appearing once. Specimen: PBMCs. Receptors were obtained from a woman aged 18 to 35 in good health and CMV-seronegative. Each CDR3 is given with its conserved first and last residue. A D gene is named only where the DNA matches it firmly. Not all rows give a size; the values are once, few, many and, for expanded clones, a class.

v_gene: TRBV15
abundance: -
j_gene: TRBJ1-2
d_gene: -
len: 14
CDR3aa: CATSRVPGNKGYTF
CDR3nt: TGTGCCACCAGCAGAGTTCCAGGGAATAAGGGCTACACCTTC

v_gene: TRBV29-1
abundance: once
j_gene: TRBJ2-1
d_gene: TRBD1
len: 16
CDR3aa: CSGLGFIGTEYNEQFF
CDR3nt: TGCAGCGGGTTAGGTTTTATCGGGACAGAGTACAATGAGCAGTTCTTC

v_gene: TRBV5-1
abundance: -
j_gene: TRBJ2-3
d_gene: TRBD2
len: 17
CDR3aa: CASSPGLAGGPPDTQYF
CDR3nt: TGCGCCAGCAGCCCCGGGTTAGCGGGAGGGCCGCCAGATACGCAGTATTTT

v_gene: TRBV9
abundance: -
j_gene: TRBJ1-4
d_gene: -
len: 14
CDR3aa: CASSKGVGDEKLFF
CDR3nt: TGTGCCAGCAGTAAAGGGGTAGGGGATGAAAAACTGTTTTTT

v_gene: TRBV4-1
abundance: -
j_gene: TRBJ2-7
d_gene: TRBD1
len: 15
CDR3aa: CASSQLGQGVGEQYF
CDR3nt: TGCGCCAGCAGCCAACTGGGACAGGGGGTTGGCGAGCAGTACTTC

v_gene: TRBV7-9
abundance: -
j_gene: TRBJ1-2
d_gene: -
len: 17
CDR3aa: CASSFVRTIKPYDGYTF
CDR3nt: TGTGCCAGCAGCTTCGTCAGAACTATCAAGCCCTATGACGGCTACACCTTC

v_gene: TRBV11-2
abundance: once
j_gene: TRBJ2-7
d_gene: -
len: 16
CDR3aa: CASSLAFAGSSYEQYF
CDR3nt: TGTGCCAGCAGCTTAGCGTTCGCAGGGTCATCCTACGAGCAGTACTTC

v_gene: TRBV9
abundance: -
j_gene: TRBJ1-2
d_gene: -
len: 14
CDR3aa: CASSVGGGEGGYTF
CDR3nt: TGTGCCAGCAGCGTGGGGGGGGGAGAGGGAGGCTACACCTTC

v_gene: TRBV7-2
abundance: -
j_gene: TRBJ2-3
d_gene: -
len: 19
CDR3aa: CASSFGGTQHPPVADTQYF
CDR3nt: TGTGCCAGCAGCTTCGGGGGGACACAGCACCCGCCGGTTGCAGATACGCAGTATTTT

v_gene: TRBV13
abundance: -
j_gene: TRBJ2-2
d_gene: -
len: 12
CDR3aa: CASSLSSGELFF
CDR3nt: TGTGCCAGCAGCTTAAGCTCCGGGGAGCTGTTTTTT

v_gene: TRBV11-1
abundance: -
j_gene: TRBJ2-7
d_gene: -
len: 15
CDR3aa: CASSLLKTGSYEQYF
CDR3nt: TGTGCCAGCAGCTTACTTAAGACAGGCTCCTACGAGCAGTACTTC

v_gene: TRBV5-1
abundance: -
j_gene: TRBJ1-1
d_gene: TRBD1
len: 15
CDR3aa: CASSWKGQKDTEAFF
CDR3nt: TGCGCCAGCAGCTGGAAGGGACAGAAGGACACTGAAGCTTTCTTT

v_gene: TRBV12-5
abundance: once
j_gene: TRBJ2-1
d_gene: TRBD2
len: 15
CDR3aa: CASGSTSGRFGEQFF
CDR3nt: TGTGCTAGTGGTTCTACTAGCGGGAGGTTTGGCGAGCAGTTCTTC

v_gene: TRBV5-1
abundance: -
j_gene: TRBJ2-2
d_gene: -
len: 15
CDR3aa: CASSLGIEQAGELFF
CDR3nt: TGCGCCAGCAGCTTGGGTATAGAACAGGCCGGGGAGCTGTTTTTT

v_gene: TRBV7-8
abundance: -
j_gene: TRBJ2-7
d_gene: -
len: 16
CDR3aa: CASSYLRGRNFYEQYF
CDR3nt: TGTGCCAGCAGCTACCTAAGAGGGAGAAATTTCTACGAGCAGTACTTC

v_gene: TRBV2
abundance: -
j_gene: TRBJ1-3
d_gene: -
len: 15
CDR3aa: CASRGGPSSGNTIYF
CDR3nt: TGTGCCAGCAGGGGGGGACCGAGCTCTGGAAACACCATATATTTT

v_gene: TRBV25-1
abundance: -
j_gene: TRBJ1-5
d_gene: -
len: 14
CDR3aa: CASSATGSNQPQHF
CDR3nt: TGTGCCAGCAGTGCGACGGGTAGCAATCAGCCCCAGCATTTT

v_gene: TRBV6-4
abundance: -
j_gene: TRBJ2-3
d_gene: -
len: 15
CDR3aa: CASSPIAGQGDTQYF
CDR3nt: TGTGCCAGCAGCCCGATAGCGGGACAGGGAGATACGCAGTATTTT

v_gene: TRBV6-5
abundance: -
j_gene: TRBJ1-4
d_gene: -
len: 14
CDR3aa: CASSYRGFNEKLFF
CDR3nt: TGTGCCAGCAGTTACCGAGGGTTTAATGAAAAACTGTTTTTT

v_gene: TRBV7-2
abundance: -
j_gene: TRBJ1-2
d_gene: -
len: 17
CDR3aa: CASSTRVGAARIDGYTF
CDR3nt: TGTGCCAGCAGCACCCGAGTGGGGGCAGCCAGGATTGATGGCTACACCTTC

v_gene: TRBV10-3
abundance: -
j_gene: TRBJ2-1
d_gene: -
len: 15
CDR3aa: CAIMGASVDGGEQFF
CDR3nt: TGTGCCATCATGGGAGCTAGCGTCGATGGCGGTGAGCAGTTCTTC

v_gene: TRBV5-1
abundance: -
j_gene: TRBJ1-1
d_gene: -
len: 13
CDR3aa: CASSSGQNTEAFF
CDR3nt: TGCGCCAGCAGCTCGGGACAGAACACTGAAGCTTTCTTT

v_gene: TRBV5-4
abundance: -
j_gene: TRBJ2-1
d_gene: -
len: 13
CDR3aa: CASSLGGGGEQFF
CDR3nt: TGTGCCAGCAGCTTGGGTGGGGGCGGTGAGCAGTTCTTC

v_gene: TRBV7-4
abundance: -
j_gene: TRBJ1-2
d_gene: -
len: 17
CDR3aa: CASSVSPRDFPNYGYTF
CDR3nt: TGTGCCAGCAGCGTAAGCCCCAGGGACTTTCCTAACTATGGCTACACCTTC

v_gene: TRBV2
abundance: -
j_gene: TRBJ2-5
d_gene: -
len: 14
CDR3aa: CASSSGMYQETQYF
CDR3nt: TGTGCCAGCAGTTCAGGGATGTACCAAGAGACCCAGTACTTC

v_gene: TRBV19
abundance: -
j_gene: TRBJ2-3
d_gene: -
len: 13
CDR3aa: CASRTTGTDTQYF
CDR3nt: TGTGCCAGTAGAACGACAGGAACAGATACGCAGTATTTT

v_gene: TRBV5-4
abundance: -
j_gene: TRBJ1-2
d_gene: -
len: 14
CDR3aa: CASVGGPSNYGYTF
CDR3nt: TGTGCCAGCGTCGGAGGGCCGTCTAACTATGGCTACACCTTC

v_gene: TRBV11-2
abundance: -
j_gene: TRBJ2-4
d_gene: TRBD2
len: 17
CDR3aa: CASSSFTSGKAKNIQYF
CDR3nt: TGTGCCAGCAGCTCTTTTACTAGCGGGAAGGCCAAAAACATTCAGTACTTC

v_gene: TRBV28
abundance: -
j_gene: TRBJ1-1
d_gene: -
len: 13
CDR3aa: CASSLLGTVAAFF
CDR3nt: TGTGCCAGCAGTTTACTAGGTACGGTCGCAGCTTTCTTT